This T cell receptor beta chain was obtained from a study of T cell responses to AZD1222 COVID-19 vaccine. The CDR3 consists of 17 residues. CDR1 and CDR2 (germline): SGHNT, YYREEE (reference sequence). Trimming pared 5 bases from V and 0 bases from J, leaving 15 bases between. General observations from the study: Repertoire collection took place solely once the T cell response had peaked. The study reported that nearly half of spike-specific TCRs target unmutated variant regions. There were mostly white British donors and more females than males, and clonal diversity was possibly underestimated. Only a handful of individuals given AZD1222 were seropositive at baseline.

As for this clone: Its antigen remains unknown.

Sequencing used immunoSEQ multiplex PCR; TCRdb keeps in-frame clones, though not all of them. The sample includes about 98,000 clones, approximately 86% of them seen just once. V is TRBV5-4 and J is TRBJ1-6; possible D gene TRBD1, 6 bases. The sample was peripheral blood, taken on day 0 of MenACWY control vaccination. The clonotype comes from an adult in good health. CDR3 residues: CASRSLVGGSYNSPLHF. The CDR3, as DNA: TGTGCCAGCAGAAGTCTGGTAGGGGGCTCCTATAATTCACCCCTCCACTTT.